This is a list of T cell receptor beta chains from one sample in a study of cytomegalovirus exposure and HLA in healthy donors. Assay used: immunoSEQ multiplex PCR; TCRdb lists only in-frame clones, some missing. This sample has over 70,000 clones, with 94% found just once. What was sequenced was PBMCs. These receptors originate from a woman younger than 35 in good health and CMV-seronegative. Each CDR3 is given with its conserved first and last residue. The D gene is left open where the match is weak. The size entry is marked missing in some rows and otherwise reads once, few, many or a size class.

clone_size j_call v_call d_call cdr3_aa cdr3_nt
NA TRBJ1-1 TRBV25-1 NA CASSELARRGGAFF TGTGCCAGCAGTGAATTGGCCCGGAGGGGGGGAGCTTTCTTT
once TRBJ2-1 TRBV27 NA CASSFARGAGEQFF TGTGCCAGCAGTTTTGCCCGGGGGGCTGGTGAGCAGTTCTTC
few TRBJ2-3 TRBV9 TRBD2 CASSVAGGLADTQYF TGTGCCAGCAGCGTAGCGGGGGGGCTCGCAGATACGCAGTATTTT
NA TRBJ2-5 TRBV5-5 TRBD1 CASTTTGGEETQYF TGTGCCAGCACCACGACAGGGGGCGAAGAGACCCAGTACTTC
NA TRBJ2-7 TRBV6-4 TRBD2 CASSDGPGLVTEQYF TGTGCCAGCAGTGACGGCCCGGGACTAGTAACCGAGCAGTACTTC
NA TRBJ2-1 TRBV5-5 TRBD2 CASSEGGTSYNEQFF TGTGCCAGCAGCGAGGGAGGGACCTCCTACAATGAGCAGTTCTTC
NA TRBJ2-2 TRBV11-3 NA CASSRGSNTGELFF TGTGCCAGCAGCCGTGGCTCCAACACCGGGGAGCTGTTTTTT
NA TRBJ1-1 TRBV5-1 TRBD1 CASSLGFTGVMNTEAFF TGCGCCAGCAGCTTGGGTTTTACAGGGGTTATGAACACTGAAGCTTTCTTT
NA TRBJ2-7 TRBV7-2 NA CASSSSGGIGYEQYF TGTGCCAGCAGCTCATCCGGGGGAATAGGGTACGAGCAGTACTTC
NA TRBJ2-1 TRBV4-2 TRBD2 CASSLGTSWGNEQFF TGTGCCAGCAGCCTAGGGACTAGCTGGGGCAATGAGCAGTTCTTC
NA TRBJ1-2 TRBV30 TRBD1 CAWSVLFNRGWYGYTF TGTGCCTGGAGTGTACTGTTTAACAGGGGGTGGTATGGCTACACCTTC
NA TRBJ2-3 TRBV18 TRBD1 CASSPQTGAGDTQYF TGTGCCAGCTCACCACAGACAGGGGCCGGAGATACGCAGTATTTT
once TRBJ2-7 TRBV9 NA CASSVDEETYEQYF TGTGCCAGCAGCGTAGACGAGGAGACCTACGAGCAGTACTTC
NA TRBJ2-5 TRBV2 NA CASSYRLGVGTQYF TGTGCCAGCAGTTACCGACTAGGGGTTGGGACCCAGTACTTC
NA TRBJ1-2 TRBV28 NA CASSLWGTGLDYGYTF TGTGCCAGCAGTTTGTGGGGTACGGGGTTAGACTATGGCTACACCTTC
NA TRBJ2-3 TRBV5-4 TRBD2 CASSPKTGTSVADTQYF TGTGCCAGCAGCCCCAAAACCGGGACTAGCGTGGCAGATACGCAGTATTTT
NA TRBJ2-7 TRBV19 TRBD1 CASSVGTGRYEQYF TGTGCCAGTAGTGTCGGGACAGGTCGGTACGAGCAGTACTTC
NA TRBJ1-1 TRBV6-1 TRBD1 CASRQTGGTEAFF TGTGCCAGCAGACAAACAGGGGGCACTGAAGCTTTCTTT
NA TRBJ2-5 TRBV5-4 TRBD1 CASSFYTGVAKETQYF TGTGCCAGCAGCTTTTACACAGGGGTCGCAAAAGAGACCCAGTACTTC
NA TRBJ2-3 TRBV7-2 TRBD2 CASNTQRGGQGTQYF TGTGCCAGCAACACGCAGCGGGGGGGCCAAGGTACGCAGTATTTT
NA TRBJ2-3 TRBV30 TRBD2 CAWSWGGSTDTQYF TGTGCCTGGAGTTGGGGGGGTAGCACAGATACGCAGTATTTT
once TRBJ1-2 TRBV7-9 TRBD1 CASSILTGWANHGYTF TGTGCCAGCAGCATCCTGACAGGGTGGGCAAACCATGGCTACACCTTC
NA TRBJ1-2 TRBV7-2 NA CASTPGNYGYTF TGTGCCAGCACTCCGGGAAACTATGGCTACACCTTC
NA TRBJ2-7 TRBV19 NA CASSTQTGREQYF TGTGCCAGTAGTACTCAGACAGGGAGGGAGCAGTACTTC
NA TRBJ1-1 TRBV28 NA CASSLQSAGYPEAFF TGTGCCAGCAGTTTGCAGTCGGCGGGGTACCCTGAAGCTTTCTTT
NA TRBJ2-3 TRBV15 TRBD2 CATSRDRFPSGGDTQYF TGTGCCACCAGCAGAGATAGATTTCCTAGCGGGGGAGATACGCAGTATTTT
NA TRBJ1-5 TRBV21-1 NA CASSKDSFWGRQGPNQPQHF TGTGCCAGCAGCAAAGACAGTTTCTGGGGAAGACAGGGTCCAAATCAGCCCCAGCATTTT
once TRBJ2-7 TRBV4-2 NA CASSFGGTDTYEQYF TGTGCCAGCAGCTTCGGCGGGACGGATACCTACGAGCAGTACTTC
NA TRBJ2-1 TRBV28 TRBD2 CASSLYGGGAGEQFF TGTGCCAGCAGTTTATATGGCGGGGGGGCCGGTGAGCAGTTCTTC
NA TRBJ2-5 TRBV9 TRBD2 CASSDPGGGGVEETQYF TGTGCCAGCAGCGACCCCGGGGGCGGGGGGGTGGAAGAGACCCAGTACTTC
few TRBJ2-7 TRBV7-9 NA CASSLLGTYEQYF TGTGCCAGCAGCTTGCTAGGAACCTACGAGCAGTACTTC
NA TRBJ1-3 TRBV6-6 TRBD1 CASSPGQGSSGNTIYF TGTGCCAGCAGTCCCGGACAGGGGAGCTCTGGAAACACCATATATTTT
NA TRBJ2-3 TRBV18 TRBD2 CASSRLAGDTDTQYF TGTGCCAGCTCACGACTAGCGGGAGACACAGATACGCAGTATTTT
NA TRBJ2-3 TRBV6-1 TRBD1 CASSEVGTGPTQYF TGTGCCAGCAGTGAAGTCGGGACAGGGCCTACGCAGTATTTT
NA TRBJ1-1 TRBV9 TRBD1 CASSRNTGARNTEAFF TGTGCCAGCAGCCGTAATACAGGGGCGAGAAACACTGAAGCTTTCTTT
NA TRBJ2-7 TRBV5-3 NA CARSLAFIQSTPVSSYEQYF TGTGCCAGAAGCTTGGCGTTTATCCAGTCCACCCCCGTCTCCTCTTACGAGCAGTACTTC
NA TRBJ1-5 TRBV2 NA CASSESFSNQPQHF TGTGCCAGCAGTGAGAGTTTTAGCAATCAGCCCCAGCATTTT
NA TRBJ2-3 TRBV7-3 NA CASSLTPLASSTDTQYF TGTGCCAGCAGCTTAACCCCTCTGGCCTCTAGCACAGATACGCAGTATTTT
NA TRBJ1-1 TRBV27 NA CASSLKEFTEAFF TGTGCCAGCAGTTTAAAAGAGTTTACTGAAGCTTTCTTT
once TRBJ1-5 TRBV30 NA CACKDQGSLRQPQHF TGTGCCTGCAAAGATCAGGGGTCGTTGCGCCAGCCCCAGCATTTT
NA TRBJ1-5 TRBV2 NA CASRPDTRIGNQPQHF TGTGCCAGCAGGCCGGACACCCGCATCGGTAATCAGCCCCAGCATTTT
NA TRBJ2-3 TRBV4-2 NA CASSLRDRGWSDTQYF TGTGCCAGCAGCTTGCGGGACAGAGGTTGGTCAGATACGCAGTATTTT
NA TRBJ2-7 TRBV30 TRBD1 CAWSAGTGLLTYEQYF TGTGCCTGGAGCGCGGGGACAGGCTTACTTACCTACGAGCAGTACTTC
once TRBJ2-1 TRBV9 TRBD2 CASSEPGLGHNEQFF TGTGCCAGCAGCGAGCCGGGACTAGGACACAATGAGCAGTTCTTC
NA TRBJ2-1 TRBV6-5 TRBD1 CASSYSSLGGVQFF TGTGCCAGCAGTTACTCGAGTCTAGGGGGCGTGCAGTTCTTC
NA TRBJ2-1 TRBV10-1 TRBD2 CASSEFKGLVYNEQFF TGCGCCAGCAGTGAGTTTAAGGGACTAGTATACAATGAGCAGTTCTTC
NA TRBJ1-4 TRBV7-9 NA CASSSPRDTQQGYEKLFF TGTGCCAGCAGCTCACCTAGGGACACCCAACAAGGGTATGAAAAACTGTTTTTT
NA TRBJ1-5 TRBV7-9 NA CASTPLVGVSPQHF TGTGCCAGCACCCCGCTTGTCGGGGTTTCTCCCCAGCATTTT
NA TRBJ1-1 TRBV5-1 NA CASSFWDTDTEAFF TGCGCCAGCAGCTTCTGGGACACCGACACTGAAGCTTTCTTT
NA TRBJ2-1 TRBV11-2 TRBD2 CASSLLAGRNEQFF TGTGCCAGCAGCTTACTAGCGGGGAGAAATGAGCAGTTCTTC
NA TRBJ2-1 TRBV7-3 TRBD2 CASSAGTSGSNEQFF TGTGCCAGCAGCGCCGGGACTAGCGGGTCTAATGAGCAGTTCTTC
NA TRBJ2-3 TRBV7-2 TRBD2 CASSLDAAGGTDTQYF TGTGCCAGCAGCTTAGACGCAGCGGGGGGCACAGATACGCAGTATTTT
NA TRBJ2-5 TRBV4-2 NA CASSQKAGKHQETQYF TGTGCCAGCAGCCAAAAAGCCGGGAAGCACCAAGAGACCCAGTACTTC
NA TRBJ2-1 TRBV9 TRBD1 CASTLGPGQGPNEQFF TGTGCCAGCACCCTTGGACCGGGACAGGGACCCAATGAGCAGTTCTTC
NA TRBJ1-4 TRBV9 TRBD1 CASSNTMGQGDEKLFF TGTGCCAGCAGTAACACCATGGGACAGGGGGATGAAAAACTGTTTTTT